The clone carrying this TCR beta chain has just a few counts. Diagnoses rested on clinical symptoms, serum thyroxine and TRAb, thyroid ultrasound and orbital computed tomography. This sample is drawn from a study of T cells in Graves' hyperthyroidism and ophthalmopathy. CDR1 and CDR2 (germline): SGHAT, FQNNGV. V was clipped by 6 bases and J by 6 bases, with 15 bases between them. This CDR3 has 14 residues. Template material for amplifying TCR beta CDR3 regions consisted of RNA transcripts. Initially, a first-round RT-PCR of the TCR CDR3 employed the HTBI primer set. TCRdb reprocessed the multiplex PCR reads with MiXCR, giving one entry per CDR3 protein. The data hold about 710,000 distinct CDR3 sequences, with roughly 15% observed a single time.

This clonotype was obtained from a man aged 18-30 years with Graves' hyperthyroidism. This rearrangement joins TRBV11-2 to TRBJ2-1, with no clear D. The specimen was blood. The CDR3 spells CASSQRSRFNEQFF. In nucleotides, the CDR3 is TGTGCCAGCAGTCAGCGTTCACGGTTCAATGAGCAGTTCTTC.